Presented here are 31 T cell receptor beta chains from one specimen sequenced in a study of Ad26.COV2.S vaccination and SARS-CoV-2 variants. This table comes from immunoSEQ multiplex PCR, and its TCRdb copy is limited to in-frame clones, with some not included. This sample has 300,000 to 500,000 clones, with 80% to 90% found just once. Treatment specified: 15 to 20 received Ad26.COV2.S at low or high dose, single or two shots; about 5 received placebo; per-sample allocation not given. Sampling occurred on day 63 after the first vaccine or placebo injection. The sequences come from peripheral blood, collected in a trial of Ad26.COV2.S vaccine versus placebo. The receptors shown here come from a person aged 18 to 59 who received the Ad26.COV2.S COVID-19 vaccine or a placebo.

The CDR3 region is CASSLGAAWGYTF. The CDR3 bases are TGTGCCAGCAGCCTAGGGGCAGCGTGGGGCTACACCTTC. The chain links TRBV5-4 to TRBJ1-2; perhaps TRBD1 as D (5 bases). The V gene lost 4 bases and the J gene lost 8 bases, with 15 bases spanning the gap. Per germline, CDR1 SGHNT and CDR2 YYREEE (reference sequence). The CDR3 loop spans 13 amino acids.

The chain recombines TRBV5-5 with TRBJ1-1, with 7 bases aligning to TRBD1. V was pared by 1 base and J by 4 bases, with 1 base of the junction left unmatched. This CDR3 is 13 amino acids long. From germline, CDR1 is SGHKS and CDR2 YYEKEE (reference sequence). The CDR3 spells CASSLSGGTEAFF. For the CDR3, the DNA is TGTGCCAGCAGCTTGTCAGGGGGCACTGAAGCTTTCTTT.

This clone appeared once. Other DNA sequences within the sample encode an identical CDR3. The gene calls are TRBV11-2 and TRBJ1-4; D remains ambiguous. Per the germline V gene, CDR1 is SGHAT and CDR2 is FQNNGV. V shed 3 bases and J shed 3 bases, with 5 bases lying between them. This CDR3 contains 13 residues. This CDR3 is CASSFNPNEKLFF. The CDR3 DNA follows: TGTGCCAGCAGCTTTAACCCTAATGAAAAACTGTTTTTT.

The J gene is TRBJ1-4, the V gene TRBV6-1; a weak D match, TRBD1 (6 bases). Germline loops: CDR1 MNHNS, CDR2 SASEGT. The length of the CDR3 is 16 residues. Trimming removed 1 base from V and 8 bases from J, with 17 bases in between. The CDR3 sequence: CASSEGTGYSVEKLFF. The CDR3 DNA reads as TGTGCCAGCAGTGAAGGAACAGGGTATTCGGTAGAAAAACTGTTTTTT.

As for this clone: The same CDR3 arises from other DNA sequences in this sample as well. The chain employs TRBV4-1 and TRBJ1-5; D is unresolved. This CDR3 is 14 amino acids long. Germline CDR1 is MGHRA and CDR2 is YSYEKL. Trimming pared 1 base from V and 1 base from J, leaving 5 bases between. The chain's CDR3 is CASSQGSSNQPQHF. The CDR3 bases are TGCGCCAGCAGCCAAGGATCAAGCAATCAGCCCCAGCATTTT.

CDR3 nucleotides: TGTGCCAGCAGTTACTCGGAAGCGGGGGGGCCGGGGGCAGATACGCAGTATTTT. As protein: CASSYSEAGGPGADTQYF. The chain employs TRBV6-2 or TRBV6-3 and TRBJ2-3; 10 bases line up with TRBD2. The V segment lost 0 bases and the J segment 4 bases; nucleotides outside the gene matches: 10. This CDR3 spans 18 amino acids. Germline V gives CDR1 MNHEY, CDR2 SVGEGT.

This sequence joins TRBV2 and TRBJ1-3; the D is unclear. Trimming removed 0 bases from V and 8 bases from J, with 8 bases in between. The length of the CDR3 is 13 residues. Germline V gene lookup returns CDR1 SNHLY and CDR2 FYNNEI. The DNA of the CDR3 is TGTGCCAGCAGTGAAGCCGGGTTGGACACCATATATTTT. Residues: CASSEAGLDTIYF.

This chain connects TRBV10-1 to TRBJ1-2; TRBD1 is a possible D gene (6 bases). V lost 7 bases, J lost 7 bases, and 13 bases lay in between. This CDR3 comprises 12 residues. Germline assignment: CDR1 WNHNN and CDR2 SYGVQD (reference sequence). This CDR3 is CASTMGGGGYTF. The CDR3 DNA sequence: TGCGCCAGCACAATGGGAGGGGGTGGCTACACCTTC.

In DNA, the CDR3 is TGTGCCAGCAGCTTAGGAGGCGAGAGGGTTGGCGAAAAACTGTTTTTT. It is translated as CASSLGGERVGEKLFF. This chain links TRBV7-2 with TRBJ1-4, with no clear D. CDR1 SGHTA and CDR2 FQGNSA come from the germline V gene. The CDR3 sequence is 16 residues long. The V end was cut by 1 base, the J end by 8 bases, with 17 bases between.

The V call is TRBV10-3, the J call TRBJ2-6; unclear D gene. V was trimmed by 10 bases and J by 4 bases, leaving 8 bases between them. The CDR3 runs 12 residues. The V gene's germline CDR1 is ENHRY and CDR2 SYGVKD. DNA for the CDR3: TGTGCCACGTCCGTGGGGGCCAACGTCCTGACTTTC. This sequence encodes CATSVGANVLTF.

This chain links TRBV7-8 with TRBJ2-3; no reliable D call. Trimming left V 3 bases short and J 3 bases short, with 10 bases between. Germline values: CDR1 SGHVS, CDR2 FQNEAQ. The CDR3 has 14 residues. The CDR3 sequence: CASSFGLGTDTQYF. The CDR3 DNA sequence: TGTGCCAGCAGCTTCGGTCTGGGGACAGATACGCAGTATTTT.

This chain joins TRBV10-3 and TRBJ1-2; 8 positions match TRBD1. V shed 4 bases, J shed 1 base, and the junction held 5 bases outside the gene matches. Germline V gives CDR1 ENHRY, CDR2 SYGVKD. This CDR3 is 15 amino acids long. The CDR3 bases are TGTGCCATCAGTGTATGGACAGGGAATAACTATGGCTACACCTTC. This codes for CAISVWTGNNYGYTF.

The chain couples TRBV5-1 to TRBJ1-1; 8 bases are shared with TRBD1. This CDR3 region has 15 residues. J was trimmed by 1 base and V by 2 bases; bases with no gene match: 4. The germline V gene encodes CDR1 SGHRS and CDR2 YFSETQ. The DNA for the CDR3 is TGCGCCAGCAGCTTCAGGGGGCGTGGGAACACTGAAGCTTTCTTT. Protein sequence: CASSFRGRGNTEAFF.

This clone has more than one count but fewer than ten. CDR3 residues: CASSLDGGNPYEQYF. The CDR3 region has the DNA TGTGCCAGCAGTCTCGATGGGGGGAACCCCTACGAGCAGTACTTC. The rearrangement uses TRBV28 and TRBJ2-7; TRBD2 is a possible D gene (6 bases). The V end was cut by 5 bases, the J end by 2 bases, with 16 bases between. The CDR3 contains 15 residues. Germline CDR1 and CDR2: MDHEN and SYDVKM. The entire variable domain, with the rest obtained from reference TRBV28 and TRBJ2-7, is as follows: DVKVTQSSRYLVKRTGEKVFLECVQDMDHENMFWYRQDPGLGLRLIYFSYDVKMKEKGDIPEGYSVSREKKERFSLILESASTNQTSMYLCASSLDGGNPYEQYFGPGTRLTVT.

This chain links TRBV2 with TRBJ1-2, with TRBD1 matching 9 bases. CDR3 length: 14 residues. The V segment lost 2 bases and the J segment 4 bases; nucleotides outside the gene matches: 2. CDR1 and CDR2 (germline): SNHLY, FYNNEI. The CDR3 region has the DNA TGTGCCAGCAGTGAAACAGGGGGCGTCTATGGCTACACCTTC. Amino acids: CASSETGGVYGYTF. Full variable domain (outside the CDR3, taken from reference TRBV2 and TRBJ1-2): EPEVTQTPSHQVTQMGQEVILRCVPISNHLYFYWYRQILGQKVEFLVSFYNNEISEKSEIFDDQFSVERPDGSNFTLKIRSTKLEDSAMYFCASSETGGVYGYTFGSGTRLTVV.

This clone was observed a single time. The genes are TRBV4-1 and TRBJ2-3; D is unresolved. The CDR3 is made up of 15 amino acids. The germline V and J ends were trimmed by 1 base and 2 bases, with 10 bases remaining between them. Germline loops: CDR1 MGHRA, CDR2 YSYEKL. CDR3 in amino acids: CASSQVGSHTDTQYF. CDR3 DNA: TGCGCCAGCAGCCAAGTCGGCTCCCACACAGATACGCAGTATTTT.

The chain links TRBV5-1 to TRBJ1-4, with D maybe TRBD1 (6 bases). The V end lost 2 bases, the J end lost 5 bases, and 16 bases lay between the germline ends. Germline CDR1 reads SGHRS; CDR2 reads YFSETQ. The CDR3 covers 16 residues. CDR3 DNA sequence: TGCGCCAGCAGCTTAGGCCAGACAGGCGGAAATGAAAAACTGTTTTTT. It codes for CASSLGQTGGNEKLFF.

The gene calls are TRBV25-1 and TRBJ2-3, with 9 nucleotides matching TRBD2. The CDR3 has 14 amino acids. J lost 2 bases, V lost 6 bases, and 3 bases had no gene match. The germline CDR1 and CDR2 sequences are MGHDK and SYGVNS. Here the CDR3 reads CASSLAGYTDTQYF. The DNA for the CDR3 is TGTGCCAGCAGCCTAGCGGGATACACAGATACGCAGTATTTT.

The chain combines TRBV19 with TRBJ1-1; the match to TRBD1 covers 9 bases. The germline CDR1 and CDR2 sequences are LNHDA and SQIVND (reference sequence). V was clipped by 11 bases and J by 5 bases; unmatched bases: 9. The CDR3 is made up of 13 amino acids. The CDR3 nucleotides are TGTGCCGTACAGGGACAGGGAATAACTGAAGCTTTCTTT. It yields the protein CAVQGQGITEAFF.

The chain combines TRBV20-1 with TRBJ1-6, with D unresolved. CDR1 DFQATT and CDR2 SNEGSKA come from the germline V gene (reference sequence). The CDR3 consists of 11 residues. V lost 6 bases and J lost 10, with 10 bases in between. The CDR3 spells CSAVVRSPLHF. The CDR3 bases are TGCAGTGCGGTCGTTAGATCACCCCTCCACTTT.

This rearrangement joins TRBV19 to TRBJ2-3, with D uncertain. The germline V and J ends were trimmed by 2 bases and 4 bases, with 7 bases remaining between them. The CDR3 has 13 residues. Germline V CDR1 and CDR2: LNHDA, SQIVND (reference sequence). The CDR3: CASSIFPADTQYF. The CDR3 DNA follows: TGTGCCAGTAGTATATTCCCAGCAGATACGCAGTATTTT.

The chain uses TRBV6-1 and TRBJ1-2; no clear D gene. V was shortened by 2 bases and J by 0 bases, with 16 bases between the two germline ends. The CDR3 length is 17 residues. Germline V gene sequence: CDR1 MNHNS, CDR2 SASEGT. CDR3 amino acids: CASSETSERSSNYGYTF. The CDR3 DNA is TGTGCCAGCAGTGAAACGTCCGAAAGGTCCTCTAACTATGGCTACACCTTC.

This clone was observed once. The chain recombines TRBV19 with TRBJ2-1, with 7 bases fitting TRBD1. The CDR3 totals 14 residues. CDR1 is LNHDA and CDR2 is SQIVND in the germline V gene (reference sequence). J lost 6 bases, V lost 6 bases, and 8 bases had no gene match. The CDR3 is CASRNDGTANEQFF. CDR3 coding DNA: TGTGCCAGTAGAAATGATGGGACAGCCAATGAGCAGTTCTTC.

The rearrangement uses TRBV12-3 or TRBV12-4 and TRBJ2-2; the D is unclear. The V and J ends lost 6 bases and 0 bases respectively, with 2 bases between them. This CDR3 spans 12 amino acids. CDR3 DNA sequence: TGTGCCAGCAGACCGAACACCGGGGAGCTGTTTTTT. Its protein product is CASRPNTGELFF.

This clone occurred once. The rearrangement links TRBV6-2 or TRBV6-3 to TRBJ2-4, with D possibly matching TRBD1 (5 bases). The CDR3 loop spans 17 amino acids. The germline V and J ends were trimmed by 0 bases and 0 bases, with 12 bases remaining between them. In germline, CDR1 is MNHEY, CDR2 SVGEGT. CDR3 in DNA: TGTGCCAGCAGTTACTCAGGGGCCCCCCAAGCCAAAAACATTCAGTACTTC. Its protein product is CASSYSGAPQAKNIQYF.

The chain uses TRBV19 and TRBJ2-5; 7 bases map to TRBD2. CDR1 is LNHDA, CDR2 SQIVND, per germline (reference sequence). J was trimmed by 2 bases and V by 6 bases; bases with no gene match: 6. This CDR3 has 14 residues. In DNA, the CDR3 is TGTGCCAGTAGCGCGGTCGGGGGGCAAGAGACCCAGTACTTC. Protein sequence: CASSAVGGQETQYF.

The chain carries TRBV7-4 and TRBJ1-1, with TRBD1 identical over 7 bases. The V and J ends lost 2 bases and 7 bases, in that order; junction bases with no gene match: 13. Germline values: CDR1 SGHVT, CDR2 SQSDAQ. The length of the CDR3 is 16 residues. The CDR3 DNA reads TGTGCCAGCAGCTTAAAAATCAGACCTCCAGGGGGTGAAGCTTTCTTT. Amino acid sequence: CASSLKIRPPGGEAFF.

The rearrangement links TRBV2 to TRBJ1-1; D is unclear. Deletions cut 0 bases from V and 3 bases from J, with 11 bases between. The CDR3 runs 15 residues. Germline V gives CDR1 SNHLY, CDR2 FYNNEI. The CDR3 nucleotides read TGTGCCAGCAGTGAAGCTTATAGTGTATACACTGAAGCTTTCTTT. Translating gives CASSEAYSVYTEAFF.

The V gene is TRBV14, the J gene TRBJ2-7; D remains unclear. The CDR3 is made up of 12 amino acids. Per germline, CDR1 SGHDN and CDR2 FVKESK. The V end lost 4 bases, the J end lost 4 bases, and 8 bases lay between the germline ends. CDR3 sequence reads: CASSRILYEQYF. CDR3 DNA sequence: TGTGCCAGCAGCCGAATACTTTACGAGCAGTACTTC.

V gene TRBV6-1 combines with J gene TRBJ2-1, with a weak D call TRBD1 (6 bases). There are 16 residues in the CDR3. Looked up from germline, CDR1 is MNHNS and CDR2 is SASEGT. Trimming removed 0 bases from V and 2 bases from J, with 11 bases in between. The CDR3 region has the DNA TGTGCCAGCAGTGAAGCGAACAGGGTAACCTACAATGAGCAGTTCTTC. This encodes CASSEANRVTYNEQFF.

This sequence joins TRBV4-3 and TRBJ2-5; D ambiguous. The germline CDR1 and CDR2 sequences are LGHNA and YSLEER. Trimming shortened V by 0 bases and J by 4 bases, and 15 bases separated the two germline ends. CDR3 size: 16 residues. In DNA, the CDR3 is TGCGCCAGCAGCCAAGATCGGCTAGAGATTGGAGAGACCCAGTACTTC. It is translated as CASSQDRLEIGETQYF.